What follows are 3 T cell receptor beta chains derived from one specimen sequenced in a study of shared T cell receptors in the human thymus. Some clones are missing from TCRdb's copy, which holds only in-frame ones; the method was immunoSEQ multiplex PCR. The sample has just under 550,000 clones, approximately 80% seen once. Another study also made use of these data, one on human thymus T cells.

Material: thymocytes. These receptors came from a boy younger than two with a congenital heart defect.

V and J are TRBV20-1 and TRBJ1-1; 8 nucleotides align to TRBD1. The germline V gene has CDR1 DFQATT and CDR2 SNEGSKA (reference sequence). Trimming at V came to 6 bases and at J to 10 bases, leaving 7 bases not matched to a gene. The CDR3 consists of 11 residues. DNA of the CDR3: TGCAGTGCGACTGACAGGGGCAGAGCTTTCTTT. Its protein product is CSATDRGRAFF.

This clone showed up just a few times. The J gene is TRBJ2-2, the V gene TRBV9; 9 bases are shared with TRBD1. Trimming at V came to 3 bases and at J to 4 bases, leaving 7 bases not matched to a gene. CDR1 and CDR2 from the germline V gene are SGDLS and YYNGEE. CDR3 length: 16 residues. The DNA for the CDR3 is TGTGCCAGCAGCGGTCGGGACAGGGTGAGCACCGGGGAGCTGTTTTTT. It encodes CASSGRDRVSTGELFF.

The CDR3 reads CASSAGTGGKREGGDTQYF. In DNA, the CDR3 is TGTGCCAGCAGTGCCGGGACAGGGGGCAAGCGGGAGGGCGGAGATACGCAGTATTTT. This chain joins TRBV6-1 and TRBJ2-3, with 12 bases lining up with TRBD1. The CDR3 contains 19 residues. Germline CDR1 is MNHNS and CDR2 is SASEGT. Losses at the gene ends were 4 bases for V and 5 bases for J; bases not matched to a gene: 16.